Detailed here is one T cell receptor beta chain. The germline V gene has CDR1 SGHVS and CDR2 FQNEAQ. The CDR3 length is 15 residues. Trimming took 5 bases from V and 3 from J; bases not matched to a gene: 7. Generated by immunoSEQ multiplex PCR, the TCRdb table keeps only in-frame clones and is missing some. Found here are approximately 56,000 clones, around 81% of them singletons; the top ten hold under 30%. The data were obtained in a study of blood T cell repertoires in COVID-19. The rearrangement links TRBV7-8 to TRBJ2-7, with 10 bases lining up with TRBD1. The sample was peripheral blood. The clonotype originates from a woman older than 75 with COVID-19, enrolled during active disease. The chain's CDR3 is CASSLSRDRGYEQYF. In DNA, the CDR3 is TGTGCCAGCAGCCTTTCGCGGGACAGGGGCTACGAGCAGTACTTC. Complete variable domain (other parts from reference TRBV7-8 and TRBJ2-7): GAGVSQSPRYKVAKRGQDVALRCDPISGHVSLFWYQQALGQGPEFLTYFQNEAQLDKSGLPSDRFFAERPEGSVSTLKIQRTQQEDSAVYLCASSLSRDRGYEQYFGPGTRLTVT.